The 21 T cell receptor beta chains below all came from one sample that was sequenced in a study of PD-L1 blockade in urothelial cancer. Time point noted: peripheral blood 6 weeks after treatment start. TCRdb keeps only in-frame clones here, not all; method: immunoSEQ multiplex PCR. Seen here are tens of thousands of clones, 70% to 90% observed once, and the top ten hold over 2.5%. This material consisted of PBMCs, taken around atezolizumab (anti-PD-L1) treatment. These TCRs come from a man aged 70 or older with urothelial cancer.

V is TRBV30 and J is TRBJ2-2; TRBD1 is a possible D gene (6 bases). The CDR3 length is 14 residues. V lost 5 bases and J lost 1, with 11 bases in between. Germline V gene lookup returns CDR1 GTSNPN and CDR2 SVGIG (reference sequence). The CDR3 bases are TGTGCCTGGTCGACAGGTTTGAACACCGGGGAGCTGTTTTTT. Translated, it gives CAWSTGLNTGELFF.

This chain uses TRBV5-5 with TRBJ2-1, with D tentatively TRBD1 (5 bases). The CDR3 runs 15 residues. The ends were cut back, 2 bases at V and 8 bases at J, with 17 bases in the middle. In germline, CDR1 is SGHKS, CDR2 YYEKEE (reference sequence). In nucleotides, the CDR3 is TGTGCCAGCAGCTTCGTACGAGACAGTCGTGATGAGCAGTTCTTC. Translation gives CASSFVRDSRDEQFF.

V gene TRBV4-1 combines with J gene TRBJ2-5, with 9 bases aligning to TRBD2. The length of the CDR3 is 14 residues. Looked up from germline, CDR1 is MGHRA and CDR2 is YSYEKL. V was clipped by 7 bases and J by 5 bases; unmatched bases: 8. The CDR3 spells CASTRREGRETQYF. CDR3 in DNA: TGCGCCAGCACCAGGCGGGAGGGTCGGGAGACCCAGTACTTC.

The V gene is TRBV5-1, the J gene TRBJ1-5; D call uncertain. Germline CDR1 reads SGHRS; CDR2 reads YFSETQ. This CDR3 spans 14 amino acids. The V end lost 0 bases, the J end lost 0 bases, and 4 bases lay between the germline ends. The CDR3 loop reads CASSLDSSNQPQHF. CDR3 coding DNA: TGCGCCAGCAGCTTGGACAGTAGCAATCAGCCCCAGCATTTT.

The chain uses TRBV5-6 and TRBJ1-1; 11 nucleotides line up with TRBD1. CDR1 is SGHDT, CDR2 YYEEEE, per germline. The CDR3 loop spans 16 amino acids. The trim removed 5 bases at V and 0 bases at J, leaving 6 bases unmatched. Written as DNA, the CDR3 is TGTGCCAGCAGACCAGGGACAGGGGGATTGAACACTGAAGCTTTCTTT. Its translation is CASRPGTGGLNTEAFF.

The V and J genes are TRBV2 and TRBJ2-5, with D maybe TRBD2 (5 bases). V was shortened by 4 bases and J by 5 bases, with 17 bases between the two germline ends. CDR1 is SNHLY, CDR2 FYNNEI, per germline. This CDR3 comprises 15 residues. The CDR3 sequence is CASSAGPGFGETQYF. The CDR3 nucleotides read TGTGCCAGCAGTGCCGGGCCGGGGTTTGGGGAGACCCAGTACTTC.

The V gene is TRBV28, the J gene TRBJ2-7; D call uncertain. Per the germline V gene, CDR1 is MDHEN and CDR2 is SYDVKM. The CDR3 runs 15 residues. Trimming pared 5 bases from V and 0 bases from J, leaving 14 bases between. CDR3 sequence: CASSTPWAGSYEQYF. Here the CDR3 DNA reads TGTGCCAGCAGTACACCGTGGGCCGGCTCCTACGAGCAGTACTTC. The variable domain in full, with the rest retrieved from reference TRBV28 and TRBJ2-7, is DVKVTQSSRYLVKRTGEKVFLECVQDMDHENMFWYRQDPGLGLRLIYFSYDVKMKEKGDIPEGYSVSREKKERFSLILESASTNQTSMYLCASSTPWAGSYEQYFGPGTRLTVT.

The chain recombines TRBV30 with TRBJ2-7; 12 bases agree with TRBD1. J lost 7 bases, V lost 0 bases, and 10 bases had no gene match. The CDR3 covers 16 residues. Germline V gene lookup returns CDR1 GTSNPN and CDR2 SVGIG (reference sequence). The CDR3 DNA is TGTGCCTGGAGTGTACCCCGCGGGACAGGGGGCGAAGAGCAGTACTTC. This sequence encodes CAWSVPRGTGGEEQYF.

This chain joins TRBV19 and TRBJ2-7; 9 positions match TRBD1. Per the germline V gene, CDR1 is LNHDA and CDR2 is SQIVND (reference sequence). The junction had 3 bases not matched to a gene; V was cut back by 4 bases and J by 2 bases. CDR3 size: 14 residues. CDR3 region: CASSTGTGTYEQYF. The CDR3 coding sequence is TGTGCCAGTAGTACCGGGACAGGGACCTACGAGCAGTACTTC.

The V gene is TRBV7-6, the J gene TRBJ1-5, with unresolved D. V was cut by 5 bases and J by 5 bases, with 7 bases left in between. Germline V lookup: CDR1 SGHVS, CDR2 FNYEAQ. This CDR3 is 12 amino acids long. CDR3 region: CASSHSDQPQHF. CDR3 bases: TGTGCCAGCAGCCACTCGGATCAGCCCCAGCATTTT.

The chain joins TRBV5-4 to TRBJ1-1; the match to TRBD1 covers 9 bases. This CDR3 comprises 17 residues. V lost 4 bases, J lost 0 bases, and 10 bases stayed unmatched. Germline-derived CDR1 and CDR2 are SGHNT and YYREEE (reference sequence). The CDR3 bases are TGTGCCAGCAGCCGGGACAGGGTGGGGATCATGAACACTGAAGCTTTCTTT. This codes for CASSRDRVGIMNTEAFF.

This sequence joins TRBV28 and TRBJ1-2; 8 bases align to TRBD1. Germline values: CDR1 MDHEN, CDR2 SYDVKM. The CDR3 is 17 amino acids. V lost 4 bases to trimming and J lost 3 bases; unmatched junction nucleotides: 13. The CDR3 sequence: CASSSHPSPDRDYGYTF. The CDR3 nucleotides read TGTGCCAGCAGTTCCCACCCTTCCCCGGACAGGGACTATGGCTACACCTTC.

The V call is TRBV7-9, the J call TRBJ2-3, with TRBD2 identical over 13 bases. CDR1 and CDR2 from the germline V gene are SEHNR and FQNEAQ (reference sequence). V lost 5 bases and J lost 8; bases outside the gene matches: 7. This CDR3 region has 15 residues. The CDR3 coding sequence is TGTGCCAGCAGCGCGACTAGCGGGAGGTTGGGTACGCAGTATTTT. Translation: CASSATSGRLGTQYF.

The chain couples TRBV6-1 to TRBJ2-5, with TRBD2 identical over 12 bases. This CDR3 is 16 amino acids long. V lost 2 bases, J lost 5 bases, and 6 bases stayed unmatched. CDR1 is MNHNS and CDR2 is SASEGT in the germline V gene. The CDR3 loop is CASSESYLAGGETQYF. The DNA for the CDR3 is TGTGCCAGCAGTGAAAGTTATCTAGCGGGAGGGGAGACCCAGTACTTC.

The chain uses TRBV27 and TRBJ2-2; TRBD1 agrees at 10 bases. The CDR3 sequence is 14 residues long. V shed 6 bases, J shed 6 bases, and the junction held 4 bases outside the gene matches. CDR1 and CDR2 from the germline V gene are MNHEY and SMNVEV (reference sequence). The CDR3 nucleotides read TGTGCCAGCAGACCGGGACAGGGGCCCGGGGAGCTGTTTTTT. Amino acids: CASRPGQGPGELFF.

This chain joins TRBV6-5 and TRBJ1-3; 7 nucleotides agree with TRBD1. Germline loops: CDR1 MNHEY, CDR2 SVGAGI. The trim removed 5 bases at V and 5 bases at J, leaving 9 bases unmatched. This CDR3 spans 15 amino acids. The CDR3 DNA reads TGTGCCAGCAGTGCAAGGCACAGGGGCAGAAACACCATATATTTT. Amino acid sequence: CASSARHRGRNTIYF.

This chain connects TRBV28 to TRBJ2-5; 8 bases match TRBD2. After removal of 5 bases from V and 4 bases from J, the junction contained 9 bases not matched to a gene. The V gene's germline CDR1 is MDHEN and CDR2 SYDVKM. The length of the CDR3 is 15 residues. In DNA, the CDR3 is TGTGCCAGCAGTGACACTAGCGGAGCCCGAGAGACCCAGTACTTC. Translating gives CASSDTSGARETQYF. The full variable domain, with the rest looked up from reference TRBV28 and TRBJ2-5, is DVKVTQSSRYLVKRTGEKVFLECVQDMDHENMFWYRQDPGLGLRLIYFSYDVKMKEKGDIPEGYSVSREKKERFSLILESASTNQTSMYLCASSDTSGARETQYFGPGTRLLVL.

The V gene is TRBV2, the J gene TRBJ2-2; 9 bases are shared with TRBD1. The CDR3 has 14 amino acids. Germline V gene lookup returns CDR1 SNHLY and CDR2 FYNNEI. V shed 8 bases and J 9 bases; nucleotides not matched to a gene: 10. The CDR3 DNA reads TGTGCCAGCTCCCCCGACAGGGGGGGCCGGGAGCTGTTTTTT. Protein sequence: CASSPDRGGRELFF.

CDR3 in amino acids: CASSVLPDSYEQYF. The CDR3 region has the DNA TGTGCCAGCAGCGTATTACCAGATTCCTACGAGCAGTACTTC. V is TRBV9 and J is TRBJ2-7; D call uncertain. V lost 1 base and J 1 base, leaving 9 bases between the germline ends. The CDR3 totals 14 residues. The V gene's germline CDR1 is SGDLS and CDR2 YYNGEE.

This clone was seen just once. V usage is TRBV27 and J usage is TRBJ1-4; D is uncertain. Germline V gene sequence: CDR1 MNHEY, CDR2 SMNVEV (reference sequence). The CDR3 spans 13 residues. V shed 3 bases and J shed 4 bases, with 6 bases lying between them. CDR3 DNA sequence: TGTGCCAGCAGTTTGCGGCGTAATGAAAAACTGTTTTTT. This gives the protein CASSLRRNEKLFF.

This chain connects TRBV6-1 to TRBJ1-1, with D hard to call. The CDR3 totals 15 residues. With 1 base removed from V and 0 bases from J, the gap between germline ends came to 9 bases. Germline CDR1 and CDR2: MNHNS and SASEGT. The CDR3 DNA sequence: TGTGCCAGCAGTGAAGAGAGTTTTATGAACACTGAAGCTTTCTTT. As protein: CASSEESFMNTEAFF.